This entry describes one TCR beta chain. What it binds is not known. Unique molecular identifiers tagged the TCRbeta library. TCRdb re-derived calls from the PCR reads in MiXCR, one entry per CDR3 protein. The data show around 670,000 distinct CDR3 sequences, roughly 14% seen once. Germline CDR1 and CDR2: SNHLY and FYNNEI. Trimming stripped 8 bases from V and 5 bases from J, with 6 bases between. The CDR3 sequence is 10 residues long. This sample is drawn from a study of T-cell reconstitution after alpha-beta-depleted transplantation in children. Study-wide results and limits: As was reported, about two months after transplant, alpha-beta T cells came from several hundred expanded graft clones. Diversity of TCRbeta at day 60 was high in some patients, arising from surviving recipient T cells and thymic progenitors.

The clonotype was recovered from a girl aged 2 to 9 with congenital amegakaryocytic thrombocytopenia, due to receive a stem cell transplant. Sequencing used PBMCs, obtained before TCRalphabeta/CD19-depleted stem cell transplant. This chain uses TRBV2 with TRBJ2-5, with D uncertain. CDR3 loop: CASGIETQYF. CDR3 nucleotide sequence: TGTGCCAGCGGCATCGAGACCCAGTACTTC.